These 27 T cell receptor beta chains came from one sample sequenced in a study of shared clonotypes between healthy human individuals. The table came from immunoSEQ multiplex PCR; TCRdb's copy has only in-frame clones and leaves some out. The sample has about 1.4 million clones; approximately 97% are singletons. Sequenced: naive CD4+ T cells sorted from blood. Subset here: CD45RA+ positively selected. All receptors come from a man in his thirties or forties in good health.

The V gene is TRBV6-8, the J gene TRBJ2-3; D call uncertain. From germline, CDR1 is MNHGY and CDR2 SAAAGT. The CDR3 has 15 amino acids. The V end was cut by 0 bases, the J end by 4 bases, with 11 bases between. The CDR3 protein is CASSYSIEESDTQYF. DNA of the CDR3: TGTGCCAGCAGTTACTCAATTGAAGAGTCAGATACGCAGTATTTT.

The rearrangement joins TRBV28 to TRBJ2-7; TRBD1 matches at 7 bases. The CDR3 has 19 amino acids. Trimming removed 6 bases from V and 0 bases from J; junction bases left unmatched: 20. Per germline, CDR1 MDHEN and CDR2 SYDVKM. CDR3 amino acids: CASRQIFSRQDRSSYEQYF. CDR3 DNA: TGTGCCAGCAGGCAAATTTTTTCAAGGCAGGACAGGAGCTCCTACGAGCAGTACTTC.

Details on this clone: Other DNA variants within this sample encode the same CDR3. CDR3 in amino acids: CASSPGTSGSYEQYF. The DNA of the CDR3 is TGTGCCAGCAGTCCTGGGACTAGCGGCTCCTACGAGCAGTACTTC. The chain links TRBV7-6 to TRBJ2-7, with 11 bases matching TRBD2. The CDR3 covers 15 residues. The trim removed 6 bases at V and 0 bases at J, leaving 4 bases unmatched. Germline loops: CDR1 SGHVS, CDR2 FNYEAQ.

To note about this clone: The junction shows a germline mismatch at one end, possibly a read error. This rearrangement joins TRBV28 to TRBJ2-7, with D possibly TRBD1 on 7 matching bases. The CDR3 length is 16 residues. Germline values: CDR1 MDHEN, CDR2 SYDVKM. CDR3 residues: CASNLSGAGGYYEQYF. CDR3 coding DNA: TGTGCCAGCAATTTATCGGGGGCAGGGGGATACTACGAGCAGTACTTC.

This chain connects TRBV5-4 to TRBJ2-5; 10 positions match TRBD2. There are 17 residues in the CDR3. The V and J ends lost 4 bases and 5 bases, in that order; junction bases with no gene match: 14. CDR1 is SGHNT and CDR2 is YYREEE in the germline V gene (reference sequence). The CDR3 coding sequence is TGTGCCAGCAGCACAAGAGCGGGAGGGCTTCTAGGTGAGACCCAGTACTTC. As protein: CASSTRAGGLLGETQYF.

This clone was recorded only once. Different DNA sequences within this sample yield the same CDR3. This chain joins TRBV5-1 and TRBJ2-7; maybe TRBD2 (6 bases). V shed 4 bases and J shed 2 bases, with 13 bases lying between them. From germline, CDR1 is SGHRS and CDR2 YFSETQ. The CDR3 is made up of 14 amino acids. The CDR3 region is CASSLGTATYEQYF. In nucleotides, the CDR3 is TGCGCCAGCAGCCTAGGGACTGCCACCTACGAGCAGTACTTC.

The V call is TRBV28, the J call TRBJ2-6; D not resolved. V lost 6 bases to trimming and J lost 1 base, with 13 bases between them. The germline V gene has CDR1 MDHEN and CDR2 SYDVKM. The CDR3 consists of 16 residues. The CDR3 is CASRGQWGSGANVLTF. CDR3 coding DNA: TGTGCCAGCAGGGGCCAATGGGGATCTGGGGCCAACGTCCTGACTTTC.

This chain uses TRBV7-9 with TRBJ1-5, with TRBD1 matching over 8 bases. The CDR3 is 16 residues long. Germline V CDR1 and CDR2: SEHNR, FQNEAQ (reference sequence). V lost 1 base to trimming and J lost 2 bases; unmatched junction nucleotides: 4. The DNA of the CDR3 is TGTGCCAGCAGCTTAGTAACGGGACAGGGCAATCAGCCCCAGCATTTT. Translated: CASSLVTGQGNQPQHF.

The rearrangement uses TRBV6-1 and TRBJ1-2; D remains unclear. This CDR3 comprises 12 residues. Trimming pared 5 bases from V and 7 bases from J, leaving 11 bases between. Germline V CDR1 and CDR2: MNHNS, SASEGT. For the CDR3, the DNA is TGTGCCAGCAGTCCAAGACCCGGTGGCTACACCTTC. As protein: CASSPRPGGYTF.

The V gene is TRBV19, the J gene TRBJ2-7, with D tentatively TRBD1 or TRBD2 (6 bases each). V lost 5 bases to trimming and J lost 1 base, with 21 bases between them. The length of the CDR3 is 17 residues. Germline-derived CDR1 and CDR2 are LNHDA and SQIVND (reference sequence). This chain's CDR3 is CASSEQQGGVWSYEQYF. CDR3 DNA sequence: TGTGCCAGTAGTGAACAACAGGGAGGAGTTTGGTCCTACGAGCAGTACTTC. The full variable domain, its missing parts supplied by reference TRBV19 and TRBJ2-7, is DGGITQSPKYLFRKEGQNVTLSCEQNLNHDAMYWYRQDPGQGLRLIYYSQIVNDFQKGDIAEGYSVSREKKESFPLTVTSAQKNPTAFYLCASSEQQGGVWSYEQYFGPGTRLTVT.

The rearrangement links TRBV18 to TRBJ2-6; D remains unclear. V was shortened by 0 bases and J by 1 base, with 10 bases between the two germline ends. The CDR3 has 17 amino acids. Germline V CDR1 and CDR2: KGHSH, LQKENI. The CDR3 sequence: CASSPPGTHSGANVLTF. Here the CDR3 DNA reads TGTGCCAGCTCACCACCGGGAACCCATTCTGGGGCCAACGTCCTGACTTTC.

This clone was observed once. Other DNA sequences in the sample encode the same CDR3. The chain couples TRBV11-2 to TRBJ1-1; D gene uncertain. The CDR3 is 15 residues long. The V gene's germline CDR1 is SGHAT and CDR2 FQNNGV. V was trimmed by 3 bases and J by 4 bases, leaving 15 bases between them. CDR3 DNA: TGTGCCAGCAGCTTCTCCGTCGGGTTGGGCACTGAAGCTTTCTTT. Translation: CASSFSVGLGTEAFF.

The rearrangement links TRBV27 to TRBJ1-4; D gene ambiguous. The V gene lost 2 bases and the J gene lost 8 bases, with 12 bases spanning the gap. Germline V lookup: CDR1 MNHEY, CDR2 SMNVEV (reference sequence). The CDR3 has 14 amino acids. The CDR3 bases are TGTGCCAGCAGTTTAGTGCCCCGTGGCGAAAAACTGTTTTTT. Amino acids: CASSLVPRGEKLFF.

The rearrangement joins TRBV5-4 to TRBJ1-2; 7 positions agree with TRBD1. V lost 3 bases, J lost 6 bases, and 11 bases stayed unmatched. CDR1 is SGHNT, CDR2 YYREEE, per germline (reference sequence). This CDR3 has 15 amino acids. In DNA form, the CDR3 reads TGTGCCAGCAGCTCGGGACAGAACAGGCTTAATGGCTACACCTTC. Protein: CASSSGQNRLNGYTF.

V is TRBV5-1 and J is TRBJ2-1, with no clear D. In germline, CDR1 is SGHRS, CDR2 YFSETQ. The CDR3 has 14 amino acids. V shed 2 bases and J shed 4 bases, with 10 bases lying between them. The CDR3 DNA is TGCGCCAGCAGCTTCAGTTGGGCTTACAATGAGCAGTTCTTC. Translation: CASSFSWAYNEQFF. Full variable domain (missing parts from reference TRBV5-1 and TRBJ2-1): KAGVTQTPRYLIKTRGQQVTLSCSPISGHRSVSWYQQTPGQGLQFLFEYFSETQRNKGNFPGRFSGRQFSNSRSEMNVSTLELGDSALYLCASSFSWAYNEQFFGPGTRLTVL.

This clone was seen just once. This specimen includes other DNA sequences encoding the same CDR3. The genes are TRBV18 and TRBJ2-5; D uncertain. The germline gives CDR1 KGHSH, CDR2 LQKENI. The CDR3 is 13 residues long. Trimming shortened V by 3 bases and J by 0 bases, and 5 bases separated the two germline ends. The CDR3 DNA reads as TGTGCCAGCTCACCGCCGTACCAAGAGACCCAGTACTTC. This gives the protein CASSPPYQETQYF.

The rearrangement joins TRBV2 to TRBJ1-2; no clear D gene. The V gene's germline CDR1 is SNHLY and CDR2 FYNNEI. The CDR3 has 13 amino acids. The germline V and J ends were trimmed by 1 base and 2 bases, with 5 bases remaining between them. As DNA, the CDR3 is TGTGCCAGCAGTGAAGAAATAAACTATGGCTACACCTTC. It yields the protein CASSEEINYGYTF.

The rearrangement links TRBV11-2 to TRBJ2-7; 7 nucleotides align to TRBD2. The germline CDR1 and CDR2 sequences are SGHAT and FQNNGV. This CDR3 region has 14 residues. V was pared by 1 base and J by 2 bases, with 2 bases of the junction left unmatched. The CDR3 DNA follows: TGTGCCAGCAGCTTAGTTCTAGCGGCCTACGAGCAGTACTTC. Amino acids: CASSLVLAAYEQYF.

The chain links TRBV19 to TRBJ1-5; D gene ambiguous. From germline, CDR1 is LNHDA and CDR2 SQIVND (reference sequence). The CDR3 sequence is 13 residues long. Trimming shortened V by 5 bases and J by 6 bases, and 11 bases separated the two germline ends. CDR3 nucleotides: TGTGCCAGTAGTGCCCCAACGGTTCAGCCCCAGCATTTT. Translating gives CASSAPTVQPQHF.

The V and J genes are TRBV30 and TRBJ1-2; D is unresolved. The ends were cut back, 2 bases at V and 7 bases at J, with 17 bases in the middle. Germline values: CDR1 GTSNPN, CDR2 SVGIG (reference sequence). The CDR3 runs 14 residues. CDR3 bases: TGTGCCTGGAGTACCCGGGCCGCGGATAGTGGCTACACCTTC. Protein product: CAWSTRAADSGYTF.

The chain joins TRBV19 to TRBJ1-1; 7 positions match TRBD1. V lost 4 bases to trimming and J lost 0 bases; unmatched junction nucleotides: 5. CDR1 is LNHDA and CDR2 is SQIVND in the germline V gene (reference sequence). The CDR3 covers 15 residues. CDR3 nucleotide sequence: TGTGCCAGTAGTACCGGGACAGCCATGAACACTGAAGCTTTCTTT. It is translated as CASSTGTAMNTEAFF.

The CDR3 bases are TGCGCCAGCAGCCAAGACGGGGCTAGCACCGGGGAGCTGTTTTTT. It is translated as CASSQDGASTGELFF. V gene TRBV4-3 combines with J gene TRBJ2-2; either TRBD1 or TRBD2 may fit D (5 bases each). The CDR3 contains 15 residues. V was shortened by 0 bases and J by 4 bases, with 9 bases between the two germline ends. Germline V gene lookup returns CDR1 LGHNA and CDR2 YSLEER.

The chain joins TRBV6-4 to TRBJ2-1; perhaps TRBD2 as D (6 bases). This CDR3 has 16 residues. V was shortened by 3 bases and J by 6 bases, with 18 bases between the two germline ends. Germline assignment: CDR1 MRHNA and CDR2 SNTAGT. The CDR3 spells CASSDHELAVSNEQFF. In nucleotides, the CDR3 is TGTGCCAGCAGTGATCATGAACTAGCTGTGTCCAATGAGCAGTTCTTC.

CDR3 in amino acids: CASSLGGASYNEQFF. The CDR3 DNA reads as TGTGCCAGCAGCTTAGGGGGGGCTTCCTACAATGAGCAGTTCTTC. This sequence joins TRBV11-3 and TRBJ2-1; D may match TRBD1 or TRBD2 (6 bases each). Germline values: CDR1 SGHNT, CDR2 YENEEA. Deletions cut 1 base from V and 1 base from J, with 8 bases between. The length of the CDR3 is 15 residues.

The chain links TRBV28 to TRBJ2-2; 7 nucleotides align to TRBD1. The CDR3 totals 17 residues. Trimming cost V 2 bases and J 2 bases; bases outside gene matches: 8. Germline V gene data show CDR1 as MDHEN and CDR2 as SYDVKM. CDR3 residues: CASSLIRTGSNTGELFF. As DNA, the CDR3 is TGTGCCAGCAGTTTAATCAGGACAGGATCTAACACCGGGGAGCTGTTTTTT.

This chain links TRBV27 with TRBJ1-1; 8 bases map to TRBD1. The CDR3 sequence is 15 residues long. The germline V gene has CDR1 MNHEY and CDR2 SMNVEV (reference sequence). V shed 5 bases, J shed 4 bases, and the junction held 9 bases outside the gene matches. CDR3 region: CASSPIQGGVTEAFF. The CDR3, as DNA: TGTGCCAGCAGTCCCATACAGGGGGGGGTCACTGAAGCTTTCTTT.

The chain links TRBV9 to TRBJ1-4; D is ambiguous. Germline V gene sequence: CDR1 SGDLS, CDR2 YYNGEE. Deletions cut 0 bases from V and 5 bases from J, with 8 bases between. This CDR3 is 14 amino acids long. The CDR3 spells CASSVAPHNEKLFF. The CDR3, as DNA: TGTGCCAGCAGCGTAGCACCACACAATGAAAAACTGTTTTTT.